The clone carrying this TCR beta chain came up a few times. On the basis of clinical symptoms, serum thyroxine and TRAb, thyroid ultrasound and orbital computed tomography, diagnoses were made. This specimen belongs to a study of T cells in Graves' hyperthyroidism and ophthalmopathy. CDR3 length equals 17 residues. V trimming: 1 base; J trimming: 0 bases; junction bases outside the gene matches: 5. CDR1 and CDR2 from the germline V gene are SGHVS and FNYEAQ. Amplification targeted TCR beta CDR3 regions from RNA transcripts. First-round RT-PCR with HTBI primers amplified the TCR CDR3 region. MiXCR was run by TCRdb on the multiplex PCR reads, yielding one entry per CDR3 protein. The profile shows hundreds of thousands of distinct CDR3 sequences, about 15% of them singletons.

The sequencing input was blood. This receptor was identified in a woman aged 25 to 39 with Graves' hyperthyroidism. The chain carries TRBV7-6 and TRBJ2-2, with 7 bases matching TRBD2. In DNA form, the CDR3 reads TGTGCCAGCAGCTTAGAAGCAAGCGGGGCGAACACCGGGGAGCTGTTTTTT. It specifies CASSLEASGANTGELFF.